Sequencing of this T cell receptor beta chain was carried out in a study of T-cell reconstitution after alpha-beta-depleted transplantation in children. Germline V gives CDR1 LGHNA, CDR2 YNFKEQ. V was clipped by 6 bases and J by 2 bases; unmatched bases: 11. This CDR3 has 17 amino acids. This clonotype was recorded at least ten times. The antigen is unknown. Unique molecular identifiers tagged the TCRbeta library. TCRdb ran MiXCR on the PCR reads and lists one entry per CDR3 protein. The table includes some 300,000 distinct CDR3 sequences, roughly 7.8% detected once. The study's findings and limits: It was newly produced T cells that mostly accounted for T-cell counts and diversity one year after transplant.

The sample was peripheral blood, taken 360 days after TCRalphabeta/CD19-depleted stem cell transplant. This clonotype was sampled from a female patient between 2 and 15 years old who had a stem cell transplant for Fanconi anemia, so the T cells may come from the graft donor. The chain combines TRBV4-2 with TRBJ2-1; TRBD2 agrees at 9 bases. CDR3 DNA sequence: TGTGCCAGCAGTCAGGTGGCTAGCGGGACCCCCTACAATGAGCAGTTCTTC. Encoded protein: CASSQVASGTPYNEQFF.